These 9 T cell receptor beta chains were sequenced from one sample in a study of blood T cell repertoires in COVID-19. Using immunoSEQ multiplex PCR, the repertoire was profiled, and TCRdb retains in-frame clones only, with some absent. The table includes some 530,000 clones, around nine tenths detected once. The sample taken for sequencing was PBMCs or T cells enriched from blood (not recorded which). The receptors were sampled from a woman aged 60-75 years who had recovered from COVID-19.

This clone has just a few counts. V usage is TRBV30 and J usage is TRBJ1-5; no firm D call. CDR1 and CDR2 from the germline V gene are GTSNPN and SVGIG (reference sequence). The CDR3 runs 13 residues. V was trimmed by 0 bases and J by 1 base, leaving 4 bases between them. Written as DNA, the CDR3 is TGTGCCTGGAGTGTACACAGCAATCAGCCCCAGCATTTT. Translating gives CAWSVHSNQPQHF.

This clone was picked up one time. The chain uses TRBV29-1 and TRBJ1-2, with a weak D call TRBD1 (5 bases). Germline CDR1 is SQVTM and CDR2 is ANQGSEA. The CDR3 is 12 residues long. V lost 5 bases to trimming and J lost 3 bases, with 10 bases between them. CDR3: CSVRRGDYGYTF. The DNA of the CDR3 is TGCAGCGTTCGGAGGGGAGACTATGGCTACACCTTC.

The V call is TRBV4-1, the J call TRBJ2-3; TRBD2 aligns across 12 bases. The CDR3 totals 16 residues. Germline V gene lookup returns CDR1 MGHRA and CDR2 YSYEKL. J lost 3 bases, V lost 8 bases, and 9 bases had no gene match. This chain's CDR3 is CASSLGLAGLTDTQYF. The DNA of the CDR3 is TGCGCCAGCTCGCTAGGACTAGCGGGGCTAACAGATACGCAGTATTTT.

The rearrangement links TRBV4-1 to TRBJ2-2; 10 positions match TRBD2. This CDR3 spans 20 amino acids. Trimming at V came to 1 base and at J to 7 bases, leaving 18 bases not matched to a gene. Germline CDR1 MGHRA, CDR2 YSYEKL. The chain's CDR3 is CASSQVGLAGARLDFGELFF. CDR3 coding DNA: TGCGCCAGCAGCCAAGTTGGGCTAGCGGGGGCCCGACTGGATTTCGGGGAGCTGTTTTTT.

This clone was detected only a few times. The rearrangement joins TRBV7-2 to TRBJ1-1; the D gene is possibly TRBD1 (5 bases). The V gene lost 1 base and the J gene lost 1 base, with 13 bases spanning the gap. The V gene's germline CDR1 is SGHTA and CDR2 FQGNSA. The length of the CDR3 is 16 residues. The CDR3, as DNA: TGTGCCAGCAGCTTAGGAGTCGGCGGACAGAACACTGAAGCTTTCTTT. Encoded protein: CASSLGVGGQNTEAFF.

The chain uses TRBV9 and TRBJ1-2; D is undetermined. Deletions cut 4 bases from V and 8 bases from J, with 12 bases between. The CDR3 consists of 12 residues. Germline loops: CDR1 SGDLS, CDR2 YYNGEE. CDR3 in DNA: TGTGCCAGCAGCCCTAATAGAGGGGGCTACACCTTC. This codes for CASSPNRGGYTF.

The chain couples TRBV7-2 to TRBJ2-7; 8 bases match TRBD1. This CDR3 region has 16 residues. Trimming took 4 bases from V and 2 from J; bases not matched to a gene: 10. Germline V CDR1 and CDR2: SGHTA, FQGNSA. The CDR3 DNA sequence: TGTGCCAGCAGCTCCAACCCGGGACAGGTGACCTACGAGCAGTACTTC. Its translation is CASSSNPGQVTYEQYF.

This chain links TRBV6-4 with TRBJ2-1, with TRBD2 matching 16 bases. The CDR3 extends over 19 amino acids. Per germline, CDR1 MRHNA and CDR2 SNTAGT. Trimming removed 2 bases from V and 1 base from J; junction bases left unmatched: 5. CDR3: CASSDRGTSGGASYNEQFF. DNA of the CDR3: TGTGCCAGCAGTGACCGCGGGACTAGCGGGGGGGCGTCCTACAATGAGCAGTTCTTC.

The chain is built from TRBV18 and TRBJ2-1; the match to TRBD2 covers 7 bases. Trimming took 0 bases from V and 9 from J; bases not matched to a gene: 2. The CDR3 runs 13 residues. The germline CDR1 and CDR2 sequences are KGHSH and LQKENI. CDR3 nucleotides: TGTGCCAGCTCACCACCGGGGAGGGCTGAGCAGTTCTTC. It yields the protein CASSPPGRAEQFF. Together with reference TRBV18 and TRBJ2-1, the CDR3 gives the full variable domain: NAGVMQNPRHLVRRRGQEARLRCSPMKGHSHVYWYRQLPEEGLKFMVYLQKENIIDESGMPKERFSAEFPKEGPSILRIQQVVRGDSAAYFCASSPPGRAEQFFGPGTRLTVL.